This TCR delta chain originates from a study of gamma-delta chains in newborns, infants, children. Study in general: Polyclonal expansion of innate γδ T cells after birth follows microbial exposure.

This clone is medium-sized (0.01 to 0.1%). Within the sample, other DNA sequences also encode this same CDR3. TCRdb used CATT to re-call clones from the reads. The table records some 3,600 delta-chain clones, about 45% of them present only once. The receptor was isolated from a child who was a newborn, infant or young child, either healthy, febrile or measles-vaccinated (not recorded which). The sample here was blood, taken at week 6.

CDR3 DNA sequence: TGTGCCTGTGATAACCTTACTGGGGGACCCACCGATAAACTCATCTTT. It translates to CACDNLTGGPTDKLIF. The gene calls are TRDV2 and TRDJ1, with 9 bases aligning to TRDD3. Germline assignment: CDR1 GEAIGNYY and CDR2 EKD. V shed 4 bases, J shed 1 base, and the junction held 9 bases outside the gene matches. This CDR3 is built from 16 residues.